The sequence of this TCR beta chain was determined in a study of T cell changes during pregnancy in multiple sclerosis (dated by TCRdb to about 2019). Describing the broader study: The study examined how the T cell repertoire changed over the course of pregnancy in women with multiple sclerosis.

Remarks on this clone: The antigen it recognizes is unknown. The record has no base qualities; no much larger clone is one base away.

CDR3 length: 16 amino acids, cysteine to phenylalanine. The sequence is cut down to CDR3 DNA, 48 bases in frame from base 1. CDR1 and CDR2 (LGHNA, YSLEER) derive from the germline V gene. At the junction V is shortened by 5 bases and J by 2 bases, with 15 bases in between. Receptors were amplified or captured by the immunoSEQ multiplex PCR assay. Held by TCRdb, this immuneACCESS table contains in-frame sequences only and omits some clones. Under half of the omission traces to an unresolved V gene where checked; the cause of the rest is unknown. This sample holds about 60,000 clones; about 92% were observed only once. The ten largest clones capture approximately 6.6% of the sample.

The source is a female donor in good health, enrolled as a control in a pregnancy study. The specimen comprised peripheral blood, sampled in the third trimester of pregnancy. Recombination linked TRBV4-3 to TRBJ2-2; the D gene lacks a confident call. The CDR3 sequence is CASSSQRSTNTGELFF. The sequenced DNA is TGCGCCAGCAGCTCCCAACGTTCTACTAACACCGGGGAGCTGTTTTTT.